The 3 T cell receptor beta chains below all came from one sample that was sequenced in a study of T cell responses to AZD1222 COVID-19 vaccine. Produced via immunoSEQ multiplex PCR; TCRdb's table is partial and in-frame only. Altogether about 93,000 clones are present, approximately 90% being singletons, with the ten largest covering about 2.5%. The sequencing used peripheral blood, collected 28 days after the second AZD1222 dose. The source is an adult who received the AZD1222 COVID-19 vaccine.

V usage is TRBV6-5 and J usage is TRBJ1-1; D is possibly TRBD1 (5 bases). The CDR3 contains 13 residues. The V gene lost 8 bases and the J gene lost 1 base, with 11 bases spanning the gap. Per the germline V gene, CDR1 is MNHEY and CDR2 is SVGAGI. CDR3 region: CASQGTGNTEAFF. The CDR3 DNA sequence: TGTGCCAGCCAAGGAACAGGGAACACTGAAGCTTTCTTT.

This clone has only one observation. This chain connects TRBV5-1 to TRBJ1-2, with 9 bases matching TRBD1. Germline values: CDR1 SGHRS, CDR2 YFSETQ. After removal of 4 bases from V and 4 bases from J, the junction contained 8 bases not matched to a gene. The CDR3 spans 15 residues. CDR3 DNA: TGCGCCAGCAGCCTATTGACAGGGGGGGCCTATGGCTACACCTTC. Amino acids: CASSLLTGGAYGYTF.

This chain joins TRBV18 and TRBJ2-7, with TRBD2 matching 10 bases. The CDR3 spans 15 residues. Germline loops: CDR1 KGHSH, CDR2 LQKENI. Unmatched junction bases numbered 4, after V lost 1 base and J lost 4 bases. CDR3 sequence: CASSPLTSGMYEQYF. As DNA, the CDR3 is TGTGCCAGCTCACCACTAACTAGCGGGATGTACGAGCAGTACTTC.